The T cell receptor beta chain under discussion was sequenced for a study of technical replicates of blood from a handful of donors. Produced via immunoSEQ multiplex PCR; TCRdb's table is partial and in-frame only. The table includes nearly 90,000 clones, about 95% detected once. CDR1 is MDHEN and CDR2 is SYDVKM in the germline V gene. Trimming took 4 bases from V and 0 from J, leaving 13 bases between them. The CDR3 is 16 amino acids. The V call is TRBV28, the J call TRBJ2-1; D gene ambiguous. The sequence came from a human donor in good health. The specimen sequenced was T cells isolated from PBMCs. Here the CDR3 DNA reads TGTGCCAGCAGTTCACCCCGGTCGAGCTCCTACAATGAGCAGTTCTTC. It specifies CASSSPRSSSYNEQFF.